A single sample is the source of the 3 T cell receptor beta chains below, sequenced in a study of T cell changes during pregnancy in multiple sclerosis (dated 2019 in TCRdb). Library preparation employed the immunoSEQ multiplex PCR assay. In TCRdb, the immuneACCESS table is reduced to in-frame sequences with V and J assigned. These tables do not hold every clone; where another copy was compared, an unresolved V gene accounts for under half, and the others remain unexplained. A total of around 35,000 clones appear in this sample, roughly 92% of them only once. Of the sample, about 1.2% is held by the ten largest clones. Sequencing used PBMCs (not recorded whether the cells were cultured). The receptor set was obtained from a female donor with multiple sclerosis, enrolled in a pregnancy study.

The V and J genes are TRBV14 and TRBJ1-1; no reliable D call. This CDR3 is built from 14 residues. Germline CDR1 and CDR2: SGHDN and FVKESK. The V and J ends lost 2 bases and 8 bases respectively, with 15 bases between them. The DNA of the CDR3 is TGTGCCAGCAGCCAATGGAGTGGTGCAGACGAAGCTTTCTTT. It yields the protein CASSQWSGADEAFF.

The V call is TRBV5-1, the J call TRBJ2-7; TRBD1 or TRBD2 may be the D gene (5 bases each). The germline V and J ends were trimmed by 4 bases and 0 bases, with 14 bases remaining between them. This CDR3 has 15 amino acids. Germline CDR1 and CDR2: SGHRS and YFSETQ. The CDR3 nucleotides read TGCGCCAGCAGCCCCGCCGGGGCTAACTCCTACGAGCAGTACTTC. This encodes CASSPAGANSYEQYF.

As for this clone: Germline is not matched at one junction end, which may reflect a read error. Additional DNA sequences in this sample encode the identical CDR3. The chain carries TRBV27 and TRBJ2-7, with D unresolved. The CDR3 consists of 14 residues. CDR1 is MNHEY, CDR2 SMNVEV, per germline (reference sequence). The CDR3 DNA reads TGTGCCAGCAGTATAAGAGCCTCTTCCTACGAGCAGTACTTT. Translation gives CASSIRASSYEQYF.